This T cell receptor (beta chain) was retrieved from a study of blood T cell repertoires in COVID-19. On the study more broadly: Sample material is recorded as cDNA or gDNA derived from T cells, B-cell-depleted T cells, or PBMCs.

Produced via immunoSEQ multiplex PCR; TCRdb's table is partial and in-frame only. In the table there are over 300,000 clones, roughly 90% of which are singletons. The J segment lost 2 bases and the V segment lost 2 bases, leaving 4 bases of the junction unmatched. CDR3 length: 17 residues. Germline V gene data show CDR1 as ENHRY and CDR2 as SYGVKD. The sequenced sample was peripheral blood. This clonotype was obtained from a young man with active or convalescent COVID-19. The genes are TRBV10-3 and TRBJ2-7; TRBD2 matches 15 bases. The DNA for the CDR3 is TGTGCCATCAGTGAGGCGGGACTAGCGGGGGGTACCTACGAGCAGTACTTC. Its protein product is CAISEAGLAGGTYEQYF.